Following are 2 T cell receptor beta chains from one sample sequenced in a study of cytomegalovirus exposure and HLA in healthy donors. Assay: immunoSEQ multiplex PCR; the TCRdb copy retains only in-frame clones and omits some. Of more than 300,000 clones in the sample, 86% are singletons; the top ten hold more than 0.8%. Sequencing was carried out using PBMCs. These receptor sequences come from a woman under 30 in good health and CMV-seronegative.

This chain uses TRBV25-1 with TRBJ2-1; D may be TRBD2 (7 bases). The CDR3 covers 15 residues. Per germline, CDR1 MGHDK and CDR2 SYGVNS. Trimming cost V 3 bases and J 5 bases, with 14 bases left between them. The CDR3 DNA sequence: TGTGCCAGCAGTGATAGCCCCGGGGGGCACAATGAGCAGTTCTTC. Protein sequence: CASSDSPGGHNEQFF.

The chain carries TRBV15 and TRBJ1-1, with 11 bases that match TRBD1. Germline assignment: CDR1 LNHNV and CDR2 YYDKDF (reference sequence). The CDR3 contains 15 residues. J lost 4 bases, V lost 4 bases, and 5 bases had no gene match. The CDR3 protein is CATSIGQGASTEAFF. Written as DNA, the CDR3 is TGTGCCACCAGCATCGGACAGGGGGCGAGCACTGAAGCTTTCTTT.